This T cell receptor beta chain is from a study of cytomegalovirus exposure and HLA in healthy donors. Findings and caveats of the study: Cytomegalovirus association was assigned to under 200 TCR beta chains. A few chains linked to CMV were shown in vitro to be specific for CMV antigens. Rarity marked most TCR sequences, yet some public TCRs occurred in many donors.

TCRdb's table, derived via immunoSEQ multiplex PCR, lists solely in-frame clones and lacks some. Of 110,000 or so clones in the sample, roughly 83% are singletons; the top ten hold 4% to 6%. About this clone: The antigen is unknown.

Donors came from a validation cohort of over a hundred subjects, distinct from the first 666-subject cohort. V gave up 2 bases and J gave up 5 bases, with 13 bases separating them. Per germline, CDR1 KGHSH and CDR2 LQKENI. The CDR3 spans 15 residues. Sequences were obtained from PBMCs. The chain has TRBV18 and TRBJ1-5; D is possibly TRBD1 (6 bases). The receptor was derived from a man aged 18 to 30 in good health and CMV-seronegative. CDR3 nucleotides: TGTGCCAGCTCACCAGGGGGGGGCAAGCATCAGCCCCAGCATTTT. This encodes CASSPGGGKHQPQHF.